This TCR beta chain comes out of a study of blood T cell repertoires in COVID-19. The method was immunoSEQ multiplex PCR; TCRdb's version includes in-frame clones alone and lacks a portion of them. The data contain tens of thousands of clones, about 90% of them singletons. This TCR derives from a human donor with active COVID-19. The donor label of this sample is uncertain. The specimen was peripheral blood.

Written as DNA, the CDR3 is TGTGCAAGTCGCTTATTCCCGGGCGGGACAGGGGGTCAGCCCCAGCATTTT. Translating gives CASRLFPGGTGGQPQHF. The rearrangement links TRBV12-2 to TRBJ1-5; the D segment call TRBD1 is taken from the table without a DNA check. TRBV12-2 is listed as a pseudogene. This CDR3 comprises 17 residues.